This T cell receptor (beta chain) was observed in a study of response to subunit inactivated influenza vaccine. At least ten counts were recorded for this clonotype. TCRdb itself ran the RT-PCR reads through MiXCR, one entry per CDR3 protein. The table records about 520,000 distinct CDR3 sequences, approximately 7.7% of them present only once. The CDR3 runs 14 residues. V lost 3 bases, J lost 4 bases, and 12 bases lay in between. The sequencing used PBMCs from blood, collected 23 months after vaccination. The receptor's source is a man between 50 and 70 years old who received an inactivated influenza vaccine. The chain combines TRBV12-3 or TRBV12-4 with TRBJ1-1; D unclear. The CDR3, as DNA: TGTGCCAGCAGTTTCCGAGGTGGTGGCACTGAAGCTTTCTTT. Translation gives CASSFRGGGTEAFF.